This entry features one TCR beta chain sequence. Enrolled during active infection, Seattle patients were then followed longitudinally. Trimming cost V 2 bases and J 5 bases; bases outside gene matches: 4. This CDR3 has 15 residues. Germline V gene sequence: CDR1 SGHTA, CDR2 FQGTGA. The data belong to a study of blood T cell repertoires in COVID-19. Across the whole study: Spain, Italy and the United States supplied samples that represented acute and convalescent COVID-19. T cells, B-cell-depleted T cells, or PBMCs supplied cDNA or gDNA.

Original data processing: Amplifying reference gene primers gave estimates of nucleated cell counts. The assay was immunoSEQ multiplex PCR, and TCRdb's table has in-frame clones only and misses some. That table supplies the V and J calls and clone size; D and trimming were determined from the DNA. The data hold 310,000 or so clones, with 87% observed a single time. The sample comprised peripheral blood. The TCR comes from a young man with COVID-19, enrolled during active disease. This sequence joins TRBV7-3 and TRBJ2-1, with 9 positions matching TRBD2. The CDR3 is CASSLGASGNNEQFF. CDR3 nucleotides: TGTGCCAGCAGCTTAGGCGCTAGCGGGAACAATGAGCAGTTCTTC.